These T cell receptor beta chains were read from a single sample in a study of cytomegalovirus exposure and HLA in healthy donors. Profiled with immunoSEQ multiplex PCR; TCRdb holds only in-frame clones, not every one. The sample holds about 200,000 clones, 75% to 90% seen once. The source material was PBMCs. All receptors derive from a boy aged 2-15 years in good health and CMV-seronegative. CDR3s include the opening cysteine and the closing phenylalanine or tryptophan. A D gene is named only where the DNA matches it firmly. The size field is filled for only some rows; it gives once, few, many or a size class.

cdr3_length	j_call	clone_size	v_call	d_call	cdr3_aa	cdr3_nt
11	TRBJ2-7	-	TRBV6-1	TRBD2	CASSLGLGHHF	TGTGCCAGCAGTCTGGGACTAGGTCATCACTTC
15	TRBJ2-7	-	TRBV14	TRBD1	CASSQKRGQIYEQYF	TGTGCCAGCAGCCAAAAGAGGGGACAGATCTACGAGCAGTACTTC
16	TRBJ2-7	-	TRBV7-9	TRBD1	CASSSRGSGPPYEQYF	TGTGCCAGCAGCTCCAGGGGGTCGGGACCCCCCTACGAGCAGTACTTC
16	TRBJ2-1	-	TRBV2	TRBD2	CASSVDGGSSYNEQFF	TGTGCCAGCAGTGTTGACGGGGGGAGCTCCTACAATGAGCAGTTCTTC
13	TRBJ2-3	-	TRBV2	-	CAGRSRGTDTQYF	TGTGCCGGGAGAAGTCGAGGGACAGATACGCAGTATTTT
15	TRBJ2-7	-	TRBV5-1	TRBD1	CASSLGDRYAYEQYF	TGCGCCAGCAGCTTGGGGGACAGGTATGCCTACGAGCAGTACTTC
14	TRBJ1-2	-	TRBV7-6	-	CASSGLGGNYGYTF	TGTGCCAGCAGCGGTCTGGGGGGGAACTATGGCTACACCTTC
17	TRBJ2-6	once	TRBV27	TRBD2	CASASWLAGTGANVLTF	TGTGCCAGCGCATCGTGGCTAGCGGGGACCGGGGCCAACGTCCTGACTTTC
15	TRBJ1-6	-	TRBV27	-	CASRPGTLVNSPLHF	TGTGCCAGCAGACCCGGGACACTAGTAAATTCACCCCTCCACTTT
17	TRBJ2-1	once	TRBV5-1	-	CASSLVSLGAIYNEQFF	TGCGCCAGCAGCTTGGTGTCATTGGGAGCGATTTACAATGAGCAGTTCTTC
11	TRBJ2-7	-	TRBV2	-	CASSANYEQYF	TGTGCCAGCAGTGCTAACTACGAGCAGTACTTC
17	TRBJ1-5	-	TRBV28	-	CASSLRGVSIPNQPQHF	TGTGCCAGCAGTTTACGGGGGGTCTCAATCCCCAATCAGCCCCAGCATTTT
13	TRBJ1-2	-	TRBV7-9	-	CASSLLSRNGYTF	TGTGCCAGCAGCTTACTATCCAGGAATGGCTACACCTTC
15	TRBJ2-7	-	TRBV4-1	-	CASSQVSQGLYEQYF	TGCGCCAGCAGCCAAGTTAGCCAGGGATTATACGAGCAGTACTTC
15	TRBJ1-5	-	TRBV28	-	CASSLAGRRTEPQHF	TGTGCCAGCAGTTTGGCGGGCCGGCGAACGGAGCCCCAGCATTTT
15	TRBJ1-1	-	TRBV9	-	CASSREVSGGTEAFF	TGTGCCAGCAGCAGAGAAGTGTCTGGGGGGACTGAAGCTTTCTTT
15	TRBJ2-7	-	TRBV7-2	TRBD2	CASSLSGGVSYEQYF	TGTGCCAGCAGCTTAAGCGGGGGGGTCTCCTACGAGCAGTACTTC
14	TRBJ1-5	-	TRBV27	-	CASSFGRNNQPQHF	TGTGCCAGCAGTTTCGGGAGAAACAATCAGCCCCAGCATTTT
12	TRBJ1-1	once	TRBV25-1	-	CASSVSGPGAFF	TGTGCCAGCAGTGTGTCAGGGCCTGGAGCTTTCTTT
14	TRBJ2-3	-	TRBV6-1	-	CASQGGGTTDTQYF	TGTGCCAGCCAAGGGGGGGGGACCACAGATACGCAGTATTTT
14	TRBJ2-7	-	TRBV11-3	-	CASSLRGDTYEQYF	TGTGCCAGCAGCCTCCGGGGGGACACTTACGAGCAGTACTTC
16	TRBJ2-5	-	TRBV7-9	-	CASSLDREYDQETQYF	TGTGCCAGCAGCTTAGACAGGGAATACGACCAAGAGACCCAGTACTTC
15	TRBJ2-5	-	TRBV5-1	TRBD2	CASSTGLAGQETQYF	TGCGCCAGCAGCACGGGACTAGCGGGGCAAGAGACCCAGTACTTC
15	TRBJ1-4	-	TRBV5-4	-	CASSLGGGTNEKLFF	TGTGCCAGCAGCTTGGGAGGTGGAACTAATGAAAAACTGTTTTTT
16	TRBJ2-3	-	TRBV7-6	-	CASSPIAGSSTDTQYF	TGTGCCAGCAGCCCCATTGCGGGGTCTAGCACAGATACGCAGTATTTT
14	TRBJ1-1	-	TRBV5-1	-	CASSLGWGLTEAFF	TGCGCCAGCAGCTTGGGTTGGGGGCTCACTGAAGCTTTCTTT
13	TRBJ1-1	-	TRBV19	-	CASSTTGNTEAFF	TGTGCCAGTAGTACGACGGGGAACACTGAAGCTTTCTTT
16	TRBJ1-2	-	TRBV27	-	CASSPSSGAVSYGYTF	TGTGCCAGCAGTCCTTCCTCAGGGGCGGTAAGCTATGGCTACACCTTC
15	TRBJ2-7	-	TRBV11-2	-	CASSNGLPDSYEQYF	TGTGCCAGCAGCAACGGACTACCCGACTCCTACGAGCAGTACTTC
16	TRBJ2-1	few	TRBV6-6	-	CASSYPKTGDYNEQFF	TGTGCCAGCAGTTACCCGAAGACAGGAGATTACAATGAGCAGTTCTTC
14	TRBJ1-1	-	TRBV9	TRBD1	CASSSGQGNTEAFF	TGTGCCAGCAGCTCCGGACAGGGCAACACTGAAGCTTTCTTT
13	TRBJ2-7	-	TRBV6-5	-	CASSYSSFEEQYF	TGTGCCAGCAGTTACTCATCATTCGAGGAGCAGTACTTC
12	TRBJ1-6	-	TRBV19	-	CASRRGESPLHF	TGTGCCAGTCGCCGGGGAGAATCACCCCTCCACTTT
14	TRBJ2-7	-	TRBV28	TRBD2	CASRLADYSYEQYF	TGTGCCAGCAGGCTAGCGGACTACTCCTACGAGCAGTACTTC
14	TRBJ1-2	-	TRBV5-1	TRBD1	CASRLEGARDGYTF	TGCGCCAGCAGATTGGAGGGGGCGCGGGATGGCTACACCTTC
13	TRBJ2-3	-	TRBV9	TRBD2	CASSSLATDTQYF	TGTGCCAGCAGCTCACTAGCGACGGATACGCAGTATTTT
14	TRBJ1-5	-	TRBV19	TRBD1	CASSRDRGNQPQHF	TGTGCCAGTAGTAGAGACAGGGGAAATCAGCCCCAGCATTTT
14	TRBJ2-5	once	TRBV27	TRBD2	CASSLFGGRETQYF	TGTGCCAGCAGTTTATTCGGGGGGAGGGAGACCCAGTACTTC
14	TRBJ2-2	-	TRBV19	-	CASSIQRDTGELFF	TGTGCCAGTAGTATACAGCGGGACACCGGGGAGCTGTTTTTT
14	TRBJ2-1	once	TRBV5-1	-	CASSSGQGYNEQFF	TGCGCCAGCAGCTCTGGTCAGGGGTACAATGAGCAGTTCTTC
12	TRBJ1-5	-	TRBV7-8	-	CASSLVDQPQHF	TGTGCCAGCAGCTTAGTAGATCAGCCCCAGCATTTT
15	TRBJ2-1	-	TRBV6-1	-	CASSGQTVPPNEQFF	TGTGCCAGCAGTGGCCAGACAGTGCCCCCCAATGAGCAGTTCTTC
15	TRBJ2-3	-	TRBV9	TRBD1	CASSAGTGGGDTQYF	TGTGCCAGCAGCGCTGGGACAGGGGGTGGAGATACGCAGTATTTT
14	TRBJ2-1	-	TRBV6-5	TRBD1	CASRIRDRAWEQFF	TGTGCCAGCAGAATCCGGGACAGGGCTTGGGAGCAGTTCTTC
13	TRBJ1-1	-	TRBV5-1	-	CASSLVEAHEAFF	TGCGCCAGCAGCTTGGTTGAGGCCCATGAAGCTTTCTTT
15	TRBJ2-2	-	TRBV7-3	-	CASSLGGGAVGELFF	TGTGCCAGCAGCTTAGGAGGGGGCGCGGTCGGGGAGCTGTTTTTT
13	TRBJ2-1	-	TRBV28	TRBD2	CATKREGRDEQFF	TGTGCCACCAAGCGGGAGGGTAGGGATGAGCAGTTCTTC
18	TRBJ2-6	-	TRBV2	-	CASSKLFPLNSGANVLTF	TGTGCCAGCAGCAAACTCTTCCCCCTTAACTCTGGGGCCAACGTCCTGACTTTC
14	TRBJ2-5	-	TRBV5-4	-	CASSLMVAPETQYF	TGTGCCAGCAGCTTGATGGTTGCGCCGGAGACCCAGTACTTC
15	TRBJ1-1	-	TRBV2	-	CASSVGIREVTEAFF	TGTGCCAGCAGTGTAGGGATACGGGAAGTTACTGAAGCTTTCTTT
18	TRBJ2-5	-	TRBV6-1	TRBD2	CASSDILAGGHFGETQYF	TGTGCCAGCAGTGATATACTAGCGGGGGGTCACTTTGGGGAGACCCAGTACTTC